This T cell receptor beta chain appears in the sequencing data of a study of T cell responses to AZD1222 COVID-19 vaccine. Points from the study as a whole: Donors in the cohort were predominantly white British and more often female, and clonal diversity was possibly underestimated. When two AZD1222 doses had been given, Spike-specific TCR breadth and depth rose. Baseline serology detected seropositivity in only six AZD1222 recipients.

The V end was cut by 3 bases, the J end by 0 bases, with 8 bases between. The CDR3 length is 14 residues. The germline V gene has CDR1 MDHEN and CDR2 SYDVKM. Of note for this clone: Its matching antigen is unknown.

This table comes from immunoSEQ multiplex PCR, and its TCRdb copy is limited to in-frame clones, with some not included. Of over 95,000 clones in the sample, approximately 93% are singletons; the top ten hold approximately 4.9%. The receptor was derived from an adult in good health. Material: peripheral blood, obtained on day 0 of AZD1222 vaccination. The rearrangement uses TRBV28 and TRBJ1-1, with a possible D match to TRBD1 (6 bases). As DNA, the CDR3 is TGTGCCAGCAGTTTGGACAGATTGAACACTGAAGCTTTCTTT. This sequence encodes CASSLDRLNTEAFF.